The entry below describes one T cell receptor beta chain. The antigen is unknown. The data derive from a study of blood T cells in healthy people across ages. The study's findings and limits: TCR beta diversity tracked closely with naive T cell percentage.

The second PCR ran about 6 to 11 cycles with a sample-barcoded 5' primer and J-beta primers. A single record per CDR3 protein comes from TCRdb applying MiXCR to the 5' RACE reads. The sample lists some 940,000 distinct CDR3 sequences, almost 30% occurring once. These data were likewise used in another study, on T cells of mothers and their children.

The sequence was collected from a woman aged 40 to 55 in good health. The sequenced sample consisted of blood.

The CDR3 DNA is TGTGCCAGCAGTTTGGGCTCTAGCTCTGGAAACACCATATATTTT. Translated: CASSLGSSSGNTIYF. The chain employs TRBV28 and TRBJ1-3; no reliable D call. There are 15 residues in the CDR3. Per the germline V gene, CDR1 is MDHEN and CDR2 is SYDVKM. The V gene lost 3 bases and the J gene lost 0 bases, with 9 bases spanning the gap.